This T cell receptor beta chain was retrieved from a study of blood T cells in healthy people across ages. The second PCR ran about 7 to 12 cycles with a sample-barcoded 5' primer and J-beta primers. TCRdb fed the 5' RACE reads into MiXCR, producing one record per CDR3 protein. This table has about 1.8 million distinct CDR3 sequences, roughly 50% appearing once. Between the trimmed V and J ends, which lost 2 bases and 6 bases, there was a span of 17 bases. The germline CDR1 and CDR2 sequences are LGHDT and YNNKEL (reference sequence). The CDR3 is 16 residues long. Sequenced sample: blood. This TCR came from a woman aged 40 to 50 in good health. The chain couples TRBV3-1 to TRBJ1-5; unclear D gene. CDR3 nucleotide sequence: TGTGCCAGCAGCCAAACTCGGGCAGGACGTATTCAGCCCCAGCATTTT. It is translated as CASSQTRAGRIQPQHF.